One and the same sample provided the 25 T cell receptor beta chains below, sequenced in a study of blood T cell repertoires in COVID-19. The repertoire was sequenced with immunoSEQ multiplex PCR; TCRdb's copy has only in-frame clones and lacks some. Of tens of thousands of clones listed, about 88% are singletons. The sample was peripheral blood. The receptor set was obtained from a man between 60 and 70 years old with acute or convalescent COVID-19.

The gene calls are TRBV6-5 and TRBJ1-2; 7 nucleotides agree with TRBD1. CDR1 is MNHEY and CDR2 is SVGAGI in the germline V gene. There are 14 residues in the CDR3. Trimming removed 0 bases from V and 11 bases from J; junction bases left unmatched: 9. The CDR3 loop reads CASSYSRGQGKYTF. The DNA for the CDR3 is TGTGCCAGCAGTTACTCAAGGGGGCAGGGCAAATACACCTTC.

V is TRBV18 and J is TRBJ2-7; possibly TRBD2 for D (6 bases). The CDR3 has 13 residues. CDR1 is KGHSH, CDR2 LQKENI, per germline. V dropped 3 bases and J dropped 7 bases, with 13 bases sitting between them. The CDR3 reads CASSPGGEGEQYF. The CDR3 DNA follows: TGTGCCAGCTCACCCGGGGGAGAAGGAGAGCAGTACTTC. The whole variable domain, remainder taken from reference TRBV18 and TRBJ2-7, is NAGVMQNPRHLVRRRGQEARLRCSPMKGHSHVYWYRQLPEEGLKFMVYLQKENIIDESGMPKERFSAEFPKEGPSILRIQQVVRGDSAAYFCASSPGGEGEQYFGPGTRLTVT.

The rearrangement joins TRBV14 to TRBJ1-1, with 7 positions matching TRBD1. The CDR3 spans 16 residues. The germline CDR1 and CDR2 sequences are SGHDN and FVKESK. V shed 2 bases, J shed 0 bases, and the junction held 6 bases outside the gene matches. The CDR3 DNA reads TGTGCCAGCAGCCAATGGACAGGACCATTGAACACTGAAGCTTTCTTT. Protein sequence: CASSQWTGPLNTEAFF.

The chain recombines TRBV10-1 with TRBJ2-1, with 8 positions matching TRBD1. CDR1 WNHNN and CDR2 SYGVQD come from the germline V gene (reference sequence). The V gene end was trimmed by 2 bases and the J gene end by 10 bases; junction bases not matched to a gene: 4. The CDR3 is 13 residues long. DNA for the CDR3: TGCGCCAGCAGTGAGGGGGGACAGGCGGAGCAGTTCTTC. This sequence encodes CASSEGGQAEQFF.

The chain recombines TRBV4-2 with TRBJ2-2; D unclear. Trimming cost V 0 bases and J 5 bases, with 10 bases left between them. Germline lookup yields CDR1 LGHNA and CDR2 YNFKEQ. This CDR3 region has 15 residues. The CDR3 DNA reads as TGTGCCAGCAGCCAAGAGGCCCTCCCGACCGGGGAGCTGTTTTTT. Translating it yields CASSQEALPTGELFF.

The chain carries TRBV3-1 (or the pseudogene TRBV3-2) and TRBJ1-1; 10 positions match TRBD1. The germline V gene encodes CDR1 LGHDT and CDR2 YNNKEL (reference sequence). The CDR3 totals 14 residues. J lost 4 bases, V lost 5 bases, and 4 bases had no gene match. The chain's CDR3 is CASSGRDRGTEAFF. CDR3 nucleotide sequence: TGTGCCAGCAGCGGCCGGGACAGGGGCACTGAAGCTTTCTTT.

The chain uses TRBV9 and TRBJ1-3, with TRBD1 matching 8 bases. The CDR3 runs 16 residues. With 0 bases clipped from V and 7 bases from J, the junction kept 9 bases outside the gene matches. Germline assignment: CDR1 SGDLS and CDR2 YYNGEE. The DNA for the CDR3 is TGTGCCAGCAGCGTAGGCAACTCAGGGGGCTGGAACACCATATATTTT. Translation: CASSVGNSGGWNTIYF.

The chain recombines TRBV24-1 with TRBJ2-7; 10 bases line up with TRBD2. The CDR3 spans 16 residues. Unmatched junction bases numbered 5, after V lost 4 bases and J lost 0 bases. CDR1 KGHDR and CDR2 SFDVKD come from the germline V gene. CDR3 nucleotide sequence: TGTGCCACCAGTGAGGGTACTAGCGGGACCTCCTACGAGCAGTACTTC. Protein: CATSEGTSGTSYEQYF.

The rearrangement uses TRBV4-2 and TRBJ1-3, with D perhaps matching TRBD1 (5 bases). V lost 1 base and J lost 4, with 11 bases in between. Germline-derived CDR1 and CDR2 are LGHNA and YNFKEQ. The CDR3 consists of 15 residues. Here the CDR3 DNA reads TGTGCCAGCAGCCAAGTTGGGCAGGGCGGAAACACCATATATTTT. Translating gives CASSQVGQGGNTIYF.

As DNA, the CDR3 is TGTGCCAGCAGGCTCAGTAGCGGGGGCTCCTACAATGAGCAGTTCTTC. Translation: CASRLSSGGSYNEQFF. The chain joins TRBV2 to TRBJ2-1; TRBD2 matches at 9 bases. Germline assignment: CDR1 SNHLY and CDR2 FYNNEI. V shed 6 bases and J 0 bases; nucleotides not matched to a gene: 6. This CDR3 comprises 16 residues.

This chain connects TRBV5-4 to TRBJ2-7, with 12 positions matching TRBD2. CDR3 length: 15 residues. V gave up 2 bases and J gave up 6 bases; unmatched junction bases: 6. Germline V gene lookup returns CDR1 SGHNT and CDR2 YYREEE (reference sequence). CDR3 nucleotide sequence: TGTGCCAGCAGCTTAGTGGCTAGCGGGGGGGGCGAGCAGTACTTC. Its translation: CASSLVASGGGEQYF.

The count of this clone is one. This chain links TRBV5-4 with TRBJ2-5; a possible D gene is TRBD2 (5 bases). From germline, CDR1 is SGHNT and CDR2 YYREEE (reference sequence). This CDR3 has 15 residues. The V gene lost 0 bases and the J gene lost 2 bases, with 11 bases spanning the gap. The CDR3 here is CASSLGLEGQETQYF. The CDR3, as DNA: TGTGCCAGCAGCTTGGGACTTGAGGGACAAGAGACCCAGTACTTC.

The V and J genes are TRBV5-1 and TRBJ2-5, with TRBD2 identical over 9 bases. Trimming took 0 bases from V and 5 from J; bases not matched to a gene: 5. CDR3 length equals 15 residues. From germline, CDR1 is SGHRS and CDR2 YFSETQ. The CDR3 DNA reads as TGCGCCAGCAGCTTGGAGGGGGGGACTAGCGAGACCCAGTACTTC. This gives the protein CASSLEGGTSETQYF.

In this sample, this clone turned up once. The chain is built from TRBV6-6 and TRBJ1-1, with TRBD1 matching 7 bases. V lost 8 bases to trimming and J lost 6 bases; unmatched junction nucleotides: 6. Per germline, CDR1 MNHNY and CDR2 SVGAGI (reference sequence). The CDR3 sequence is 12 residues long. The CDR3 DNA reads as TGTGCCAGCGGAAGGACAGGATCTGAAGCTTTCTTT. Amino acids: CASGRTGSEAFF.

The chain links TRBV7-2 to TRBJ1-2; 8 bases line up with TRBD1. Trimming removed 2 bases from V and 6 bases from J; junction bases left unmatched: 8. CDR3 length equals 15 residues. Looked up from germline, CDR1 is SGHTA and CDR2 is FQGNSA. In DNA, the CDR3 is TGTGCCAGCAGCTTAAGGACGGACAGGGCTAATGGCTACACCTTC. Protein product: CASSLRTDRANGYTF.

V gene TRBV27 combines with J gene TRBJ1-1; the D is unclear. CDR1 MNHEY and CDR2 SMNVEV come from the germline V gene (reference sequence). Trimming removed 3 bases at V and 11 bases at J, with 13 bases between. The CDR3 is made up of 12 amino acids. Written as DNA, the CDR3 is TGTGCCAGCAGTTTTCTTGACGGAGTGGCTTTCTTT. Amino acid sequence: CASSFLDGVAFF.

V gene TRBV11-2 combines with J gene TRBJ2-3; tentatively, D is TRBD2 (5 bases). The CDR3 spans 14 residues. Trimming removed 5 bases from V and 4 bases from J, with 13 bases in between. The germline CDR1 and CDR2 sequences are SGHAT and FQNNGV. CDR3 nucleotides: TGTGCCAGCAGCCTTGCCGGGATCGCAGATACGCAGTATTTT. Translation: CASSLAGIADTQYF.

This chain uses TRBV2 with TRBJ1-5, with D uncertain. Germline V gives CDR1 SNHLY, CDR2 FYNNEI. The V and J ends lost 6 bases and 5 bases respectively, with 14 bases between them. The CDR3 contains 14 residues. The CDR3: CASRGSTRDQPQHF. The CDR3 bases are TGTGCCAGCAGGGGCAGCACGCGGGATCAGCCCCAGCATTTT.

The rearrangement links TRBV5-6 to TRBJ2-1, with a possible D match to TRBD1 (5 bases). Germline CDR1 SGHDT, CDR2 YYEEEE. The CDR3 runs to 14 residues. Trimming pared 0 bases from V and 3 bases from J, leaving 7 bases between. CDR3 sequence: CASSLVQGYNEQFF. CDR3 DNA: TGTGCCAGCAGCTTGGTCCAGGGCTACAATGAGCAGTTCTTC.

This clone was observed a few times. The chain employs TRBV18 and TRBJ2-1; TRBD1 agrees at 9 bases. This CDR3 has 17 residues. The germline CDR1 and CDR2 sequences are KGHSH and LQKENI. With V trimmed by 4 bases and J by 7 bases, 14 bases remained unmatched. The CDR3 here is CASSLYSGQGGFNEQFF. Here the CDR3 DNA reads TGTGCCAGCTCACTCTACTCGGGACAGGGTGGGTTTAATGAGCAGTTCTTC.

The chain has TRBV27 and TRBJ1-2; tentatively, D is TRBD1 (6 bases). Deletions cut 4 bases from V and 8 bases from J, with 14 bases between. Germline CDR1 MNHEY, CDR2 SMNVEV (reference sequence). There are 13 residues in the CDR3. The CDR3 here is CASSYRTGQGYTF. The CDR3 DNA reads as TGTGCCAGCAGTTATCGAACAGGGCAAGGCTACACCTTC.

This clone showed up just a few times. The gene calls are TRBV28 and TRBJ1-2; D is uncertain. This CDR3 spans 12 amino acids. Germline-derived CDR1 and CDR2 are MDHEN and SYDVKM. Between the trimmed V and J ends, which lost 8 bases and 2 bases, there was a span of 9 bases. CDR3 residues: CASSEGNYGYTF. In DNA form, the CDR3 reads TGTGCCAGCTCGGAGGGAAACTATGGCTACACCTTC.

The chain links TRBV11-2 to TRBJ2-7; D perhaps matches TRBD2 (5 bases). Germline loops: CDR1 SGHAT, CDR2 FQNNGV. This CDR3 has 12 amino acids. The V end was cut by 5 bases, the J end by 7 bases, with 12 bases between. The CDR3 reads CASSRPSGEQYF. The CDR3 coding sequence is TGTGCCAGCAGCCGCCCGTCGGGGGAGCAGTACTTC. The complete variable domain, with remaining parts taken from reference TRBV11-2 and TRBJ2-7, reads EAGVAQSPRYKIIEKRQSVAFWCNPISGHATLYWYQQILGQGPKLLIQFQNNGVVDDSQLPKDRFSAERLKGVDSTLKIQPAKLEDSAVYLCASSRPSGEQYFGPGTRLTVT.

CDR3 in DNA: TGCGCCAGCAGCCGCGGACAGGGCCAAGAGACCCAGTACTTC. Protein sequence: CASSRGQGQETQYF. The chain employs TRBV5-1 and TRBJ2-5, with 8 nucleotides matching TRBD1. V lost 4 bases, J lost 1 base, and 3 bases stayed unmatched. The V gene's germline CDR1 is SGHRS and CDR2 YFSETQ. This CDR3 is 14 amino acids long. Variable domain in full (rest from reference TRBV5-1 and TRBJ2-5): KAGVTQTPRYLIKTRGQQVTLSCSPISGHRSVSWYQQTPGQGLQFLFEYFSETQRNKGNFPGRFSGRQFSNSRSEMNVSTLELGDSALYLCASSRGQGQETQYFGPGTRLLVL.

This clone was detected only once. This rearrangement joins TRBV3-1 (or the pseudogene TRBV3-2) to TRBJ2-3, with 7 bases that match TRBD2. The CDR3 totals 21 residues. Germline CDR1 LGHDT, CDR2 YNNKEL (reference sequence). V shed 0 bases, J shed 0 bases, and the junction held 18 bases outside the gene matches. CDR3 nucleotide sequence: TGTGCCAGCAGCCAAGATCGTAGGTTGGGGCTAGCGGTACCTAGCACAGATACGCAGTATTTT. The encoded protein is CASSQDRRLGLAVPSTDTQYF.